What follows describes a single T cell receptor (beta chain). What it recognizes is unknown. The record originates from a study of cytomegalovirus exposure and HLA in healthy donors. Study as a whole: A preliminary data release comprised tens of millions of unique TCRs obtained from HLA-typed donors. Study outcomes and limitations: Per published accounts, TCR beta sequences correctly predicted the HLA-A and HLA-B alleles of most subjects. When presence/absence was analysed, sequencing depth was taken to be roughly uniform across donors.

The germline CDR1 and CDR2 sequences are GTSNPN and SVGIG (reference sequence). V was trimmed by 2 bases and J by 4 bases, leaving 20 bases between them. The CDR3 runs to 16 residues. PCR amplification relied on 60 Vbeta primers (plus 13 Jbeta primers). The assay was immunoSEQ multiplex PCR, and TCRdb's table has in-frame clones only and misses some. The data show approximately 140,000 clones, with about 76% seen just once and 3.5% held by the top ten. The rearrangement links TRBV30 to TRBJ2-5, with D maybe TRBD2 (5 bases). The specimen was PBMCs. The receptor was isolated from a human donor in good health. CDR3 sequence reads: CAWSLTNGVVGETQYF. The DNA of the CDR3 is TGTGCCTGGAGTCTAACTAACGGGGTTGTGGGAGAGACCCAGTACTTC.